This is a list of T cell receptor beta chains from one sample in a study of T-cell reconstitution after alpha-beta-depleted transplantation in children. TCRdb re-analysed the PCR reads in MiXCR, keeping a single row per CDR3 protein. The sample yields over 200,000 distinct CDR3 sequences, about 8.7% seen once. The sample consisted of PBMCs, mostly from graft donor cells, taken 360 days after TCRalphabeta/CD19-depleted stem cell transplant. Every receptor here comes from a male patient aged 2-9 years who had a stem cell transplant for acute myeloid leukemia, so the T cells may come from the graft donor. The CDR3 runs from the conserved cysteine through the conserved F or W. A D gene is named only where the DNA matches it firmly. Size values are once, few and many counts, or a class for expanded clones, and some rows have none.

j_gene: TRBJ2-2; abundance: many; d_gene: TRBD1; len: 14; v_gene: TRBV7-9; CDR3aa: CASSPGTGPGELFF; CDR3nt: TGTGCCAGCAGCCCCGGGACAGGGCCCGGGGAGCTGTTTTTT
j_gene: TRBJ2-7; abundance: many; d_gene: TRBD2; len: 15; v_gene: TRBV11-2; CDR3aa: CASSLKAGGSYEQYF; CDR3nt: TGTGCCAGCAGCTTAAAAGCGGGAGGGTCCTACGAGCAGTACTTC
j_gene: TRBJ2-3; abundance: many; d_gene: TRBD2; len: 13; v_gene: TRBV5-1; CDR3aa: CASSLGSGSTQYF; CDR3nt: TGCGCCAGCAGCTTGGGAAGCGGGAGTACGCAGTATTTT
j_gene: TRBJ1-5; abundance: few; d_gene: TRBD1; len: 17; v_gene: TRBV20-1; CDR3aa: CSARLTGTQGDNQPQHF; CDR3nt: TGCAGTGCTAGACTTACCGGGACACAGGGGGACAATCAGCCCCAGCATTTT
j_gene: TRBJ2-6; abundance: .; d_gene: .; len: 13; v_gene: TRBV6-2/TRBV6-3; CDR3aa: CASKNSGANVLTF; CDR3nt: TGTGCCAGCAAGAACTCTGGGGCCAACGTCCTGACTTTC
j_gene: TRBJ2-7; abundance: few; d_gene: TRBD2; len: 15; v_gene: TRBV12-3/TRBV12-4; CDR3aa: CASTSSGASSYEQYF; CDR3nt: TGTGCCAGCACCTCTAGCGGGGCTAGCTCCTACGAGCAGTACTTC
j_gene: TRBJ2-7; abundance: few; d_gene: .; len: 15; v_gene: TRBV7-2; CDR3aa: CASSLISGSSYEQYF; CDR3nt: TGTGCCAGCAGCTTAATCAGCGGAAGCTCCTACGAGCAGTACTTC
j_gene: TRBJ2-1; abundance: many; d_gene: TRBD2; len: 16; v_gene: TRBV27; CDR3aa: CASSLYLAASYNEQFF; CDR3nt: TGTGCCAGCAGTTTATACCTAGCGGCCTCCTACAATGAGCAGTTCTTC
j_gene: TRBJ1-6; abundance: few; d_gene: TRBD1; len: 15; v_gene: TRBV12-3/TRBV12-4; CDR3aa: CASRGQGADNSPLHF; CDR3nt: TGTGCCAGCAGAGGACAGGGTGCGGATAATTCACCCCTCCACTTT
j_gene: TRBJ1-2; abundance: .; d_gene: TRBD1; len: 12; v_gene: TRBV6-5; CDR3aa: CASSRQGYGYTF; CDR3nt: TGTGCCAGCAGTCGACAGGGATATGGCTACACCTTC
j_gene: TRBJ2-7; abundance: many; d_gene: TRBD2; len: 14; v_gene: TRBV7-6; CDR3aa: CASSLQAGAVEQYF; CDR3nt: TGTGCCAGCAGCTTACAAGCGGGAGCTGTCGAGCAGTACTTC
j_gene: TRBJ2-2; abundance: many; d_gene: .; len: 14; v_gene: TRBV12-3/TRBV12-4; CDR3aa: CASIQRGDTGELFF; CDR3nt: TGTGCCAGCATCCAACGGGGTGACACCGGGGAGCTGTTTTTT
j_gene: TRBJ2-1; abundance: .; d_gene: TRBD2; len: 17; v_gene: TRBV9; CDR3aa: CASSVATQGGSYNEQFF; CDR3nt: TGTGCCAGCAGCGTAGCCACCCAGGGAGGGTCCTACAATGAGCAGTTCTTC
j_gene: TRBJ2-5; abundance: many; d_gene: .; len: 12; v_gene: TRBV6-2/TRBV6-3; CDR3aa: CASRHRAETQYF; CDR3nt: TGTGCCAGCAGACACAGAGCGGAGACCCAGTACTTC
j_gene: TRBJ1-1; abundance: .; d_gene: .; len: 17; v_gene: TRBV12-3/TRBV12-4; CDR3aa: CASSLTTGGPGDTEAFF; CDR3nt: TGTGCCAGCAGTTTAACAACAGGAGGACCGGGGGACACTGAAGCTTTCTTT
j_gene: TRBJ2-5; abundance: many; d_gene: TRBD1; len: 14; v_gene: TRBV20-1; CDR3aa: CSARQDRGQETQYF; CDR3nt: TGCAGTGCTAGGCAGGACAGGGGGCAAGAGACCCAGTACTTC
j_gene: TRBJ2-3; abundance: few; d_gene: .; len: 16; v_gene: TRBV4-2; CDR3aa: CASSRRDFASTDTQYF; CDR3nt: TGTGCCAGCAGCCGCCGGGACTTTGCTAGCACAGATACGCAGTATTTT
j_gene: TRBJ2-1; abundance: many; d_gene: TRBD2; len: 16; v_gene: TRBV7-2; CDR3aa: CASSLQRGGLRDEQFF; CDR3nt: TGTGCCAGCAGCCTCCAGCGGGGGGGCCTTAGGGATGAGCAGTTCTTC
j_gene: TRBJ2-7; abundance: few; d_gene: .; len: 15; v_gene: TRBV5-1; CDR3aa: CASSLGSVGSYEQYF; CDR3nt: TGCGCCAGCAGCTTGGGGTCGGTCGGCTCCTACGAGCAGTACTTC
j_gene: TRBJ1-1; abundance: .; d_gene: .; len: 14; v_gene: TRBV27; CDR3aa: CASSLGGMRIEAFF; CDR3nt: TGTGCCAGCAGTTTAGGGGGGATGAGGATTGAAGCTTTCTTT
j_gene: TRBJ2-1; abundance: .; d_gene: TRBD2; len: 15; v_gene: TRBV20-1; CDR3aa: CSAAGGSGTWGEQFF; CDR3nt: TGCAGTGCTGCGGGGGGAAGCGGGACCTGGGGTGAGCAGTTCTTC
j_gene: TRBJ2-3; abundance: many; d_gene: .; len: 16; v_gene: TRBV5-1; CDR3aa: CASSTPWTLGTDTQYF; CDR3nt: TGCGCCAGCAGCACCCCCTGGACCCTCGGCACAGATACGCAGTATTTT
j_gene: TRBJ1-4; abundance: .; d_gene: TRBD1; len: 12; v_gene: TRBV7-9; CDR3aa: CASGTGNEKLFF; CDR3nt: TGTGCCAGCGGGACAGGGAATGAAAAACTGTTTTTT
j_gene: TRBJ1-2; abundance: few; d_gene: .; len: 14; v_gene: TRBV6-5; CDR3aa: CASSYSLGIYGYTF; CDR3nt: TGTGCCAGCAGTTACTCTCTAGGGATCTATGGCTACACCTTC
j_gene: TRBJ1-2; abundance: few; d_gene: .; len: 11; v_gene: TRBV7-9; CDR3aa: CASSHRHGYTF; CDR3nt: TGTGCCAGCAGCCACCGGCATGGCTACACCTTC
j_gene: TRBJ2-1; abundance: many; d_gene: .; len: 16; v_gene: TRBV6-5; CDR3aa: CASSSWRASSYNEQFF; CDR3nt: TGTGCCAGCAGTTCCTGGAGGGCCAGCTCCTACAATGAGCAGTTCTTC
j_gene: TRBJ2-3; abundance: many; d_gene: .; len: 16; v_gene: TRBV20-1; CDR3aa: CSASAWLEGNTDTQYF; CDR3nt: TGCAGTGCTAGCGCCTGGTTAGAGGGAAACACAGATACGCAGTATTTT
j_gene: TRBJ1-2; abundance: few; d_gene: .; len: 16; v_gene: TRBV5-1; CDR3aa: CASSLGHTGRSYGYTF; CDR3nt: TGCGCCAGCAGCTTGGGGCACACCGGGCGCTCCTATGGCTACACCTTC
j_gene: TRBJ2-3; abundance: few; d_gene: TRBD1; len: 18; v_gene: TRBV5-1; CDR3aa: CASSHGQVDAPPIYTQYF; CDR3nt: TGCGCCAGCAGCCATGGACAGGTCGATGCCCCTCCCATTTATACGCAGTATTTT
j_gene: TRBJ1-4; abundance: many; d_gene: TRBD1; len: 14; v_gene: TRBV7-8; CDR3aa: CASSFRTGDEKLFF; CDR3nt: TGTGCCAGCAGCTTTCGGACAGGGGACGAAAAACTGTTTTTT
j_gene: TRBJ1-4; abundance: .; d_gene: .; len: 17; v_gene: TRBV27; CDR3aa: CASSLTGGDRRRGKLFF; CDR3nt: TGTGCCAGCAGTTTAACGGGGGGAGACAGGAGGAGGGGGAAACTGTTTTTT
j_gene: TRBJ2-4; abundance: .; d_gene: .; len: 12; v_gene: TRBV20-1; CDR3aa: CSARQGRNIQYF; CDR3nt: TGCAGTGCTAGACAGGGCCGAAACATTCAGTACTTC
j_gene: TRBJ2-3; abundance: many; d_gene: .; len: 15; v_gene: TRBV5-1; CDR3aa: CASSLWEGATDTQYF; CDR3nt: TGCGCCAGCAGCTTGTGGGAGGGGGCGACAGATACGCAGTATTTT
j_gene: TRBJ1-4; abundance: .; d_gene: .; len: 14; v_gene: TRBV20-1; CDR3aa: CSARVSGEGEKLFF; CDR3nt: TGCAGTGCTAGGGTGTCGGGGGAGGGCGAAAAACTGTTTTTT
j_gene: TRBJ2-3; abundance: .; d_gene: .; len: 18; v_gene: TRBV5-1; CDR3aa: CASSYRRREPSSTDTQYF; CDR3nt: TGCGCCAGCAGTTACAGGCGCAGGGAACCCTCTAGCACAGATACGCAGTATTTT
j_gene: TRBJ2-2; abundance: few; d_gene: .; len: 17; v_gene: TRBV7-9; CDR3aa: CASSLEVWQTNTGELFF; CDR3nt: TGTGCCAGCAGCTTAGAGGTTTGGCAGACCAACACCGGGGAGCTGTTTTTT
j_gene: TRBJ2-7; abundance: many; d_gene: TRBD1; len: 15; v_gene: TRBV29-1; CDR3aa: CSVEGQGKSSYEQYF; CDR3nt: TGCAGCGTTGAAGGACAGGGGAAAAGCTCCTACGAGCAGTACTTC
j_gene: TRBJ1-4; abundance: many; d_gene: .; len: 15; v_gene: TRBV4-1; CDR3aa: CASSYRQRQDEKLFF; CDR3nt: TGCGCCAGCAGCTACAGACAGAGACAGGATGAAAAACTGTTTTTT
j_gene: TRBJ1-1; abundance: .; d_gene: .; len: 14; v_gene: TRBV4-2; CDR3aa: CARGPPGENTEAFF; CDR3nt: TGTGCCAGGGGCCCCCCGGGGGAGAACACTGAAGCTTTCTTT
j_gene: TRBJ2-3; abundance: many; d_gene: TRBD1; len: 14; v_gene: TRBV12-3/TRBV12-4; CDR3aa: CASRDRGLTDTQYF; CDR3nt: TGTGCCAGCAGAGACAGGGGGCTTACAGATACGCAGTATTTT
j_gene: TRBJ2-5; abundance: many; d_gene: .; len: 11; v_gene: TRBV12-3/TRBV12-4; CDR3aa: CASSFSATQYF; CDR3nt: TGTGCCAGCAGTTTTTCGGCTACCCAGTACTTC
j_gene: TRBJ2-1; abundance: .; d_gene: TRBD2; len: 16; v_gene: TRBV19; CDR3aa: CASSLLAGVVYNEQFF; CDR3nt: TGTGCCAGTAGCCTTCTAGCGGGAGTCGTTTACAATGAGCAGTTCTTC
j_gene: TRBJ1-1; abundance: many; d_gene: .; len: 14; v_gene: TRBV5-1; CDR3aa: CASSLAAGGTEAFF; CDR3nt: TGCGCCAGCAGCTTGGCGGCGGGGGGCACTGAAGCTTTCTTT
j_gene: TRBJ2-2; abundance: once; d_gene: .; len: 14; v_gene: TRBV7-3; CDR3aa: CASSSRPSTGELFF; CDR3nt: TGTGCCAGCAGCTCACGGCCCTCCACCGGGGAGCTGTTTTTT
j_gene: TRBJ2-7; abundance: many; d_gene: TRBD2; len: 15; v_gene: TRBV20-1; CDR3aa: CSASSRLAGAHEQYF; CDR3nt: TGCAGTGCTAGCTCGAGACTAGCGGGAGCTCATGAGCAGTACTTC
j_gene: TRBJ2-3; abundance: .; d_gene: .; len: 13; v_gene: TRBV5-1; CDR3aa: CASSSVSTDTQYF; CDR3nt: TGCGCCAGCAGTAGCGTTAGCACAGATACGCAGTATTTT
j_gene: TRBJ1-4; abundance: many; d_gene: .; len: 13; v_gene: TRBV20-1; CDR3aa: CSVTDGKDEKLFF; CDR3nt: TGCAGTGTTACCGACGGGAAGGACGAAAAACTGTTTTTT
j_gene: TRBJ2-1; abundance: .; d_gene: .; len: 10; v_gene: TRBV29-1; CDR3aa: CSGYREGQFF; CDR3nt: TGCAGCGGATATCGGGAAGGGCAGTTCTTC